Sequencing of this T cell receptor beta chain was carried out in a study of blood T cell repertoires in COVID-19. Study at large: Samples taken during acute and convalescent COVID-19 were collected in the United States, Italy and Spain. The analysed material was cDNA or gDNA that came from T cells, B-cell-depleted T cells, or PBMCs.

This clone occurred once. The CDR3 length is 15 residues. Looked up from germline, CDR1 is LNHDA and CDR2 is SQIVND (reference sequence). The V end lost 6 bases, the J end lost 1 base, and 13 bases lay between the germline ends. In the source study's methods: Estimation of nucleated cell counts was performed using reference gene primer amplification. Sequenced by immunoSEQ multiplex PCR; TCRdb stores in-frame clones only, minus some. That table furnishes V, J and clone size, whereas the DNA furnished D and trimming. The table lists roughly 300,000 clones, 65% to 90% of them singletons. Material for sequencing was peripheral blood. The source is a human donor in a cohort sampled during active COVID-19. J is TRBJ1-5 and V is TRBV19, with TRBD1 as a possible D gene (6 bases). The CDR3 DNA sequence: TGTGCCAGTAGAGGGGGGGGGAGGAGCAATCAGCCCCAGCATTTT. Its translation: CASRGGGRSNQPQHF.